This T cell receptor beta chain was profiled in a study of cytomegalovirus exposure and HLA in healthy donors. Study-wide results and limits: Rarity marked most TCR sequences, yet some public TCRs occurred in many donors.

On this clone: Antigen unknown.

Profiling relied on immunoSEQ multiplex PCR, and the TCRdb table lists in-frame clones only, not all of them. In the table there are around 61,000 clones, 80% to 95% of which are singletons. Among the roughly 120 subjects of the validation cohort, separate from the roughly 670-subject first cohort, were the donors. Trimming removed 0 bases from V and 3 bases from J; junction bases left unmatched: 1. Germline loops: CDR1 SGDLS, CDR2 YYNGEE. CDR3 length equals 14 residues. This sequence was found in a man aged 18 to 30 in good health and CMV-seropositive. Input material: PBMCs. The chain couples TRBV9 to TRBJ2-7, with 9 bases that match TRBD1. The CDR3 sequence is CASSVGTGDYEQYF. In DNA form, the CDR3 reads TGTGCCAGCAGCGTAGGGACAGGGGACTACGAGCAGTACTTC.